The 16 T cell receptor beta chains presented below share a single source sample, sequenced in a study of cytomegalovirus exposure and HLA in healthy donors. Amplification used 60 Vbeta primers and 13 Jbeta primers. The protocol was immunoSEQ multiplex PCR, while the TCRdb copy is restricted to in-frame clones and leaves out a portion. The data show approximately 160,000 clones, roughly 64% seen once. The material sequenced was PBMCs. Every receptor here comes from a woman in her thirties in good health and CMV-seropositive.

This clone occurred once. The chain links TRBV28 to TRBJ1-5; D might be TRBD1 (6 bases). The CDR3 is 14 amino acids. From germline, CDR1 is MDHEN and CDR2 SYDVKM. Deletions cut 8 bases from V and 3 bases from J, with 14 bases between. The CDR3 region has the DNA TGTGCCAGCCTTCACTACAGGGACAATCAGCCCCAGCATTTT. This codes for CASLHYRDNQPQHF.

V and J are TRBV28 and TRBJ1-2; 10 bases align to TRBD1. The length of the CDR3 is 19 residues. V lost 2 bases, J lost 1 base, and 13 bases stayed unmatched. The germline CDR1 and CDR2 sequences are MDHEN and SYDVKM. The chain's CDR3 is CASSLTSMTGGPHNYGYTF. The CDR3 DNA reads as TGTGCCAGCAGTTTAACCAGTATGACAGGGGGCCCACATAACTATGGCTACACCTTC.

CDR3: CASSVRDSQETQYF. The CDR3 nucleotides are TGTGCCAGCAGCGTTCGGGACAGCCAAGAGACCCAGTACTTC. The gene calls are TRBV11-3 and TRBJ2-5; 7 nucleotides align to TRBD1. CDR1 and CDR2 (germline): SGHNT, YENEEA. Trimming removed 5 bases from V and 1 base from J; junction bases left unmatched: 4. The CDR3 contains 14 residues.

The chain joins TRBV4-2 to TRBJ2-2; D gene ambiguous. Germline CDR1 is LGHNA and CDR2 is YNFKEQ. Trimming removed 1 base at V and 0 bases at J, with 12 bases between. This CDR3 region has 17 residues. In DNA form, the CDR3 reads TGTGCCAGCAGCCAAGGGCTGCCCCGAACGAACACCGGGGAGCTGTTTTTT. Translation: CASSQGLPRTNTGELFF.

The V call is TRBV14, the J call TRBJ2-2; 10 nucleotides line up with TRBD2. The CDR3 has 17 residues. From germline, CDR1 is SGHDN and CDR2 FVKESK. With V trimmed by 0 bases and J by 2 bases, 3 bases remained unmatched. The CDR3, as DNA: TGTGCCAGCAGCCAAGAACTAGCGGGGCTTAACACCGGGGAGCTGTTTTTT. Its protein is CASSQELAGLNTGELFF.

This chain links TRBV18 with TRBJ2-7; TRBD1 matches 8 bases. CDR1 is KGHSH and CDR2 is LQKENI in the germline V gene. The CDR3 sequence is 15 residues long. With V trimmed by 5 bases and J by 3 bases, 9 bases remained unmatched. The CDR3 nucleotides are TGTGCCAGCTCAAGAGGACCAGGACAGGGCTACGAGCAGTACTTC. Encoded protein: CASSRGPGQGYEQYF. Filled out from reference TRBV18 and TRBJ2-7, the complete variable domain reads NAGVMQNPRHLVRRRGQEARLRCSPMKGHSHVYWYRQLPEEGLKFMVYLQKENIIDESGMPKERFSAEFPKEGPSILRIQQVVRGDSAAYFCASSRGPGQGYEQYFGPGTRLTVT.

This clone appeared a few times. V and J are TRBV7-8 and TRBJ2-1, with 8 bases aligning to TRBD2. The germline V gene has CDR1 SGHVS and CDR2 FQNEAQ. With V trimmed by 4 bases and J by 0 bases, 11 bases remained unmatched. This CDR3 is built from 18 residues. The CDR3 sequence: CASSYRRLAGSSYNEQFF. The CDR3 DNA is TGTGCCAGCAGCTATCGTCGTTTAGCGGGAAGCTCCTACAATGAGCAGTTCTTC.

The rearrangement links TRBV25-1 to TRBJ1-1, with D perhaps TRBD1 (5 bases). Germline CDR1 MGHDK, CDR2 SYGVNS. This CDR3 is 18 amino acids long. Trimming took off 5 bases at V and 4 bases at J, with 26 bases between the two ends. CDR3 sequence (DNA): TGTGCCAGCAGTACCCCCCGTCGACAGTCCGTCGGTGGCACTGAAGCTTTCTTT. Encoded protein: CASSTPRRQSVGGTEAFF.

The V call is TRBV5-1, the J call TRBJ2-7; possible D gene TRBD1, 6 bases. Germline loops: CDR1 SGHRS, CDR2 YFSETQ. The V and J ends lost 4 bases and 5 bases respectively, with 19 bases between them. CDR3 length: 15 amino acids. CDR3 in DNA: TGCGCCAGCAGCCGAGACACGGACAGAAATGACGAGCAGTACTTC. This codes for CASSRDTDRNDEQYF.

V usage is TRBV2 and J usage is TRBJ2-1; 9 positions agree with TRBD2. The CDR3 is made up of 16 amino acids. Germline loops: CDR1 SNHLY, CDR2 FYNNEI. V trimming: 6 bases; J trimming: 2 bases; junction bases outside the gene matches: 8. CDR3: CASRVLAGPTYNEQFF. CDR3 coding DNA: TGTGCCAGCAGGGTCCTAGCGGGACCTACCTACAATGAGCAGTTCTTC.

The V call is TRBV5-1, the J call TRBJ2-3; 9 positions match TRBD2. The CDR3 totals 17 residues. Losses at the gene ends were 0 bases for V and 4 bases for J; bases not matched to a gene: 9. CDR1 and CDR2 (germline): SGHRS, YFSETQ. CDR3 bases: TGCGCCAGCAGCTTGGGACTTGGCGGGGGGGCCCCAGATACGCAGTATTTT. It specifies CASSLGLGGGAPDTQYF.

This clone was counted a single time. The chain combines TRBV5-1 with TRBJ1-4; 7 bases agree with TRBD1. The germline V gene has CDR1 SGHRS and CDR2 YFSETQ. This CDR3 has 15 residues. Trimming removed 4 bases from V and 2 bases from J; junction bases left unmatched: 5. The CDR3 sequence is CASSATGATNEKLFF. In nucleotides, the CDR3 is TGCGCCAGCAGCGCCACAGGGGCTACTAATGAAAAACTGTTTTTT.

The chain couples TRBV6-5 to TRBJ2-7, with D perhaps TRBD2 (5 bases). The CDR3 has 13 residues. Germline V gene sequence: CDR1 MNHEY, CDR2 SVGAGI. The ends were cut back, 7 bases at V and 3 bases at J, with 13 bases in the middle. The CDR3 here is CASKGVENYEQYF. CDR3 DNA: TGTGCCAGCAAGGGAGTAGAGAACTACGAGCAGTACTTC.

The rearrangement joins TRBV27 to TRBJ2-7; 9 bases are shared with TRBD1. The CDR3 consists of 15 residues. Germline V gives CDR1 MNHEY, CDR2 SMNVEV (reference sequence). The V gene end was trimmed by 5 bases and the J gene end by 2 bases; junction bases not matched to a gene: 7. The CDR3 region has the DNA TGTGCCAGCAGTCCCCCCCGGGACAGGGCCTACGAGCAGTACTTC. Translated, it gives CASSPPRDRAYEQYF.

This sequence joins TRBV28 and TRBJ2-5; weak D call: TRBD2 (5 bases). V was cut by 5 bases and J by 7 bases, with 17 bases left in between. In germline, CDR1 is MDHEN, CDR2 SYDVKM. The CDR3 spans 14 residues. As DNA, the CDR3 is TGTGCCAGCAGTCCCGCAGTGGGGAGCGTGACCCAGTACTTC. The encoded protein is CASSPAVGSVTQYF.

This clone has a handful of counts. V is TRBV28 and J is TRBJ2-7; D possibly corresponds to TRBD1 (6 bases). The germline CDR1 and CDR2 sequences are MDHEN and SYDVKM. The CDR3 loop spans 13 amino acids. V dropped 4 bases and J dropped 3 bases, with 10 bases sitting between them. The chain's CDR3 is CASSSGHRYEQYF. The CDR3 DNA follows: TGTGCCAGCAGTTCGGGACACCGCTACGAGCAGTACTTC.